Each of the 4 T cell receptor beta chains below was sequenced from the same sample in a study of shared clonotypes between healthy human individuals. Method: immunoSEQ multiplex PCR; TCRdb's copy keeps in-frame clones and lacks some. The top ten clones hold 24% of a sample with 100,000 to 130,000 clones, around 68% of them seen once. The sequencing input was memory CD8+ T cells sorted from blood. Regarding subset: CD45RO+ cells pooled with CCR7-negative TemRA cells. These receptors originate from a young woman in good health.

There are many counts of this clone. The chain employs TRBV10-1 and TRBJ2-6; perhaps TRBD1 as D (6 bases). V lost 4 bases and J 0 bases, leaving 13 bases between the germline ends. Germline V CDR1 and CDR2: WNHNN, SYGVQD (reference sequence). The length of the CDR3 is 17 residues. Written as DNA, the CDR3 is TGCGCCAGCAGTGCGGGACATTCTAGCTCTGGGGCCAACGTCCTGACTTTC. It specifies CASSAGHSSSGANVLTF.

V gene TRBV15 combines with J gene TRBJ2-1; possible D gene TRBD2, 6 bases. The CDR3 spans 12 residues. Germline V gene data show CDR1 as LNHNV and CDR2 as YYDKDF (reference sequence). V was trimmed by 1 base and J by 8 bases, leaving 6 bases between them. The CDR3 DNA sequence: TGTGCCACCAGCAGAGCGGGAGATGAGCAGTTCTTC. Protein product: CATSRAGDEQFF.

This sequence joins TRBV5-1 and TRBJ2-7; D not certain. The CDR3 has 13 residues. V lost 5 bases and J lost 0, with 9 bases in between. Germline assignment: CDR1 SGHRS and CDR2 YFSETQ. CDR3 bases: TGCGCCAGCAGGTCAGATCACTCCTACGAGCAGTACTTC. Protein: CASRSDHSYEQYF.

The gene calls are TRBV28 and TRBJ2-3; 7 nucleotides align to TRBD1. V lost 5 bases to trimming and J lost 2 bases; unmatched junction nucleotides: 13. Per germline, CDR1 MDHEN and CDR2 SYDVKM. The CDR3 sequence is 17 residues long. The CDR3 sequence: CASSLRDRLPATDTQYF. The CDR3 bases are TGTGCCAGCAGTCTCCGGGACAGACTCCCAGCCACAGATACGCAGTATTTT.